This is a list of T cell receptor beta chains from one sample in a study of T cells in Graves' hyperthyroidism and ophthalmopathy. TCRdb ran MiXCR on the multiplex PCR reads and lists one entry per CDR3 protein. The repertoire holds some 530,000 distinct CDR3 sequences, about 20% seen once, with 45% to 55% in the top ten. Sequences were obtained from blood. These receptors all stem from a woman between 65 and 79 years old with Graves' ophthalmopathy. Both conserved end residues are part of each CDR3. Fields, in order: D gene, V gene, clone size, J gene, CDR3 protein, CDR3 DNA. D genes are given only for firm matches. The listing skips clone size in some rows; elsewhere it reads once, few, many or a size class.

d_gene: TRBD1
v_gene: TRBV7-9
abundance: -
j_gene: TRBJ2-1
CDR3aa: CATSDTGQGRGEFF
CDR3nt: TGTGCCACCTCTGATACGGGACAGGGTCGCGGAGAGTTCTTC

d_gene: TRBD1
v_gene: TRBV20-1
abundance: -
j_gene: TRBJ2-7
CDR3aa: CSARATGGVQYEQYF
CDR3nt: TGCAGTGCTAGAGCTACAGGGGGCGTGCAATACGAGCAGTACTTC

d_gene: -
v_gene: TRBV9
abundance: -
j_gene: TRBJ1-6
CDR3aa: CASSTGTLPSPLHF
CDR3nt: TGTGCCAGCAGTACCGGGACCCTTCCCTCACCCCTCCACTTT

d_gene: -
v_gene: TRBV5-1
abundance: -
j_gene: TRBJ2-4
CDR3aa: CASKDGNIQYF
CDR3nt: TGCGCCAGCAAAGATGGAAACATTCAGTACTTC

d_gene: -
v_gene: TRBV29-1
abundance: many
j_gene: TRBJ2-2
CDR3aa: CSVQTGTNTGELFF
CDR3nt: TGCAGCGTTCAGACAGGAACGAACACCGGGGAGCTGTTTTTT

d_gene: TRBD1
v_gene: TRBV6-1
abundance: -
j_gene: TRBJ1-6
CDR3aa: CASSIRDRGNSPLHF
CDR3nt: TGTGCCAGCAGTATTCGGGACAGGGGTAATTCACCCCTCCACTTT

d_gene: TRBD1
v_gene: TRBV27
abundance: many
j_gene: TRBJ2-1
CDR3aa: CASSQRQGIVNEQFF
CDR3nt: TGTGCCAGCAGTCAACGACAGGGAATAGTGAATGAGCAGTTCTTC

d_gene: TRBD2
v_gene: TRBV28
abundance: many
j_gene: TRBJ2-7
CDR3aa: CASSSTSGRAYEQYF
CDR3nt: TGTGCCAGCAGTTCAACTAGCGGGAGGGCCTACGAGCAGTACTTC

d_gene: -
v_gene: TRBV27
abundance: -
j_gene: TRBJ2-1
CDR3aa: CASSLIPPRYNEQFF
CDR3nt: TGTGCCAGCAGTTTAATACCCCCTCGGTACAATGAGCAGTTCTTC

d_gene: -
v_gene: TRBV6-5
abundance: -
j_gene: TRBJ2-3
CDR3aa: CASSHYARNLLATDTQYF
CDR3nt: TGTGCCAGCAGTCACTACGCGCGAAACCTACTAGCTACAGATACGCAGTATTTT

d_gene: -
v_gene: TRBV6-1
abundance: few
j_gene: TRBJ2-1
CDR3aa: CASTDRGSNNEQFF
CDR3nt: TGTGCCAGCACCGACCGGGGGTCCAACAATGAGCAGTTCTTC

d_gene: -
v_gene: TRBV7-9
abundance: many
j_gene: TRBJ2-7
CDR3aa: CASSLGDHEQYF
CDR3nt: TGTGCCAGCAGCTTGGGCGACCACGAGCAGTACTTC

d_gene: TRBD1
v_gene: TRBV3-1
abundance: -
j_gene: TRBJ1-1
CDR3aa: CASSSQQGALTEAFF
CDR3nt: TGTGCCAGCAGCTCACAGCAGGGGGCGCTAACTGAAGCTTTCTTT

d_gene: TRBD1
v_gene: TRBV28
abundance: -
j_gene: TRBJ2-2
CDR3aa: CASTHRNRGYTGELFF
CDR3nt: TGTGCCAGCACCCACCGGAACAGGGGCTACACCGGGGAGCTGTTTTTT

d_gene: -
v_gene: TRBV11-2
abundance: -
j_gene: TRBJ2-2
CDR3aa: CASSLVAGPGELFF
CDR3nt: TGTGCCAGCAGCTTAGTGGCGGGGCCCGGGGAGCTGTTTTTT

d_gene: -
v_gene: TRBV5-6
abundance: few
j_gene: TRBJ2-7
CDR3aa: CASSRDWEQYF
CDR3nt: TGTGCCAGCAGCAGAGATTGGGAGCAGTACTTC

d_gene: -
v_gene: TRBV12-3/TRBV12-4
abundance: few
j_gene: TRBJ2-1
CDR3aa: CASSSDSRSYNEQFF
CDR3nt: TGTGCCAGCAGTTCTGACTCGCGCTCCTACAATGAGCAGTTCTTC

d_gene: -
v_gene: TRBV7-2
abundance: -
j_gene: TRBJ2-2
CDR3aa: CASSSWGGELFF
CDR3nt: TGTGCCAGCAGCTCCTGGGGCGGGGAGCTGTTTTTT

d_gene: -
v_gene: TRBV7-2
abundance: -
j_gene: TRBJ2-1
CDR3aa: CAGTAGANNEQFF
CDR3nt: TGTGCCGGGACGGCAGGGGCTAACAATGAGCAGTTCTTC

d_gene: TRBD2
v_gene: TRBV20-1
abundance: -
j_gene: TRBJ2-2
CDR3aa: CSARGLAELNTGELFF
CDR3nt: TGCAGTGCTAGAGGACTAGCGGAGCTGAACACCGGGGAGCTGTTTTTT

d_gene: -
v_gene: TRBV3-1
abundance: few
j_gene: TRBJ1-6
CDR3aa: CASSYKSYNSPLHF
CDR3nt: TGTGCCAGCAGCTATAAATCCTATAATTCACCCCTCCACTTT

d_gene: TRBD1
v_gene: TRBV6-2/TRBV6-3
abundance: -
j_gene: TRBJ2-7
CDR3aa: CASRLESRQGNSYEQYF
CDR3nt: TGTGCCAGCAGACTAGAGAGTCGACAGGGTAACTCCTACGAGCAGTACTTC

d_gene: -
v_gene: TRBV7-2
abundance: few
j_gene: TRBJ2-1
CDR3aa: CASSNFQGSNEQFF
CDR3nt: TGTGCCAGCAGCAACTTCCAGGGATCAAATGAGCAGTTCTTC

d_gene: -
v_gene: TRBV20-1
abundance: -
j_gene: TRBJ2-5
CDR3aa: CSATPTDSTKRETQYF
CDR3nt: TGCAGTGCTACGCCCACCGACAGCACCAAGAGGGAGACCCAGTACTTC

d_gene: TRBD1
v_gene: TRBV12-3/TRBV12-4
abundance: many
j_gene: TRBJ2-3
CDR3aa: CASSSLGTGGFTDTQYF
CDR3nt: TGTGCCAGCAGTTCTTTAGGCACAGGGGGCTTCACAGATACGCAGTATTTT

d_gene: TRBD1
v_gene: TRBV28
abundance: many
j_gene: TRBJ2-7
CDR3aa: CASSYRGRGRSYEQYF
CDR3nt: TGTGCCAGCAGTTACAGGGGGCGCGGAAGGTCCTACGAGCAGTACTTC

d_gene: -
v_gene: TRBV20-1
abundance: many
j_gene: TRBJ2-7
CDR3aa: CSARRQAPPYEQYF
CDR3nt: TGCAGTGCTAGAAGACAGGCGCCGCCCTACGAGCAGTACTTC

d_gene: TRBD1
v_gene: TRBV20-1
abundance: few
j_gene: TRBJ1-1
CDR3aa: CSARRTGAGTEAFF
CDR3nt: TGCAGTGCTAGGCGAACAGGGGCTGGCACTGAAGCTTTCTTT

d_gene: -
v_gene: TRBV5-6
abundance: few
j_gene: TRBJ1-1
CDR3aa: CASSHGAEAFF
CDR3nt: TGTGCCAGCAGCCATGGAGCTGAAGCTTTCTTT

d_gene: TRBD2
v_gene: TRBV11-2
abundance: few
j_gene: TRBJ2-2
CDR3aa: CASPSGRGTGELFF
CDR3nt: TGTGCCAGCCCCAGCGGGAGAGGGACCGGGGAGCTGTTTTTT

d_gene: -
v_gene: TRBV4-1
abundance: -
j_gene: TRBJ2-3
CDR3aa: CASSQAGAGTDTQYF
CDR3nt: TGCGCCAGCAGCCAAGCAGGGGCAGGGACAGATACGCAGTATTTT

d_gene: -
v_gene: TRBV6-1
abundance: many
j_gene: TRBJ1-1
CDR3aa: CASSYSPGARNTEAFF
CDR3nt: TGTGCCAGCAGTTATTCCCCAGGGGCGCGGAACACTGAAGCTTTCTTT

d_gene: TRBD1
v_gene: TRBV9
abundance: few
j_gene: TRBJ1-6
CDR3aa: CASTVGQSGALHF
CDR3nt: TGTGCCAGCACCGTGGGACAGTCCGGAGCCCTCCACTTT

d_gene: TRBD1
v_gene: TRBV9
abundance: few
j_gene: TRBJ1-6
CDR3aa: CASSIRDRENSPLHF
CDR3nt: TGTGCCAGCAGCATCCGGGACAGGGAGAATTCACCCCTCCACTTT

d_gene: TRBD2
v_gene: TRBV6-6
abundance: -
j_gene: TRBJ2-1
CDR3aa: CASSYSGGYRKQFF
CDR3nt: TGTGCCAGCAGTTACTCGGGGGGGTACAGGAAGCAGTTCTTC

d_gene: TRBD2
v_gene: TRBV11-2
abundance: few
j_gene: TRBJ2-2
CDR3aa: CASSPGIGGSGELFF
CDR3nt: TGTGCCAGCAGCCCTGGTATCGGGGGGAGCGGGGAGCTGTTTTTT

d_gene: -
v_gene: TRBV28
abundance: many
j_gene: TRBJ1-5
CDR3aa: CASSRIPGGATQPQHF
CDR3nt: TGTGCCAGCAGCCGGATCCCGGGAGGGGCAACTCAGCCCCAGCATTTT

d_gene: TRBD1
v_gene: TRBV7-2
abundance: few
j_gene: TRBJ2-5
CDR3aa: CASSLTPGQLLIGSYF
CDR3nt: TGTGCCAGCAGCTTGACGCCGGGACAGCTTCTCATTGGGTCGTACTTC

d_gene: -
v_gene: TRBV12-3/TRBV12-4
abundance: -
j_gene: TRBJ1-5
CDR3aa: CASRLGASNRPQHF
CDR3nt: TGTGCCAGCAGGCTGGGGGCGAGCAATCGGCCCCAGCATTTT

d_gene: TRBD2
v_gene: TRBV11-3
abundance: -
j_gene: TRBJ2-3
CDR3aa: CASSQREGITDTQYF
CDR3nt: TGTGCCAGCAGCCAGCGGGAGGGCATCACAGATACGCAGTATTTT

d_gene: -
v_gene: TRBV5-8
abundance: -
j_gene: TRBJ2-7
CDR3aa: CASAGTVEQYF
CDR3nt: TGTGCCAGCGCGGGAACCGTGGAGCAGTACTTC

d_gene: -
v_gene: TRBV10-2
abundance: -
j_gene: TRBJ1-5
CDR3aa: CASSESWGGNQPQHF
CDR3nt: TGCGCCAGCAGTGAGTCTTGGGGGGGCAATCAGCCCCAGCATTTT

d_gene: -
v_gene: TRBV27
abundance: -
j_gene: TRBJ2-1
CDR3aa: CASSPSAEPYNEQFF
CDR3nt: TGTGCCAGCAGCCCCTCAGCGGAGCCTTACAATGAGCAGTTCTTC

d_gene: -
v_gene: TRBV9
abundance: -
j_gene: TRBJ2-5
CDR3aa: CASSVGLHETQYF
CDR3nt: TGTGCCAGCAGCGTGGGGCTTCACGAGACCCAGTACTTC

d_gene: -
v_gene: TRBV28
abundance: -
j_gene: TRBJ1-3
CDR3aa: CASSSAFSGNTIYF
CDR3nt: TGTGCCAGCAGTTCAGCTTTCTCTGGAAACACCATATATTTT

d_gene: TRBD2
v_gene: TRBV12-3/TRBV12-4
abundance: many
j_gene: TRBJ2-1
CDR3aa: CASSLSGRQNNNEQFF
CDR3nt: TGTGCCAGCAGTTTGAGCGGGAGGCAAAATAACAATGAGCAGTTCTTC

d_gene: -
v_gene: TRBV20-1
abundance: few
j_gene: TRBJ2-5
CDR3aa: CSAPNSGSRETQYF
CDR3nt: TGCAGTGCTCCGAATAGCGGAAGTAGGGAGACCCAGTACTTC

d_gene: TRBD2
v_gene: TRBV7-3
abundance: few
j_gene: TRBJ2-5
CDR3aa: CASSTSGLQETQYF
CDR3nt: TGTGCCAGCAGCACTAGCGGGTTACAAGAGACCCAGTACTTC

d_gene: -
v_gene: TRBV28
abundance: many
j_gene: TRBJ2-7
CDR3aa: CASSFGGSDEQYF
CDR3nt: TGTGCCAGCAGTTTTGGCGGCTCGGACGAGCAGTACTTC

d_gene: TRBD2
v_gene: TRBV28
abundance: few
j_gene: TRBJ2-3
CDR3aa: CASSLWASGTTGDTQYF
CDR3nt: TGTGCCAGCAGTTTATGGGCTAGCGGGACCACCGGGGATACGCAGTATTTT

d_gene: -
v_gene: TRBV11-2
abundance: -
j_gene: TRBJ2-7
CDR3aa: CASSRKSEQYF
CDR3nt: TGTGCCAGCAGCCGCAAGAGCGAGCAGTACTTC

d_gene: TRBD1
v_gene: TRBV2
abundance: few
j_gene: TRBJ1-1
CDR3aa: CASSLYYLGQGNTEAFF
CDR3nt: TGTGCCAGCAGTTTATATTATTTGGGACAGGGGAACACTGAAGCTTTCTTT

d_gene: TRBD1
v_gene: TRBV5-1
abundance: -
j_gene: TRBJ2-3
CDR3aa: CASSFQGGTDTQYF
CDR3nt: TGCGCCAGCAGCTTTCAGGGGGGCACAGATACGCAGTATTTT

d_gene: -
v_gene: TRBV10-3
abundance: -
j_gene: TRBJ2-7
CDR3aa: CAISEMNEQYF
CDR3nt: TGTGCCATCAGTGAGATGAACGAGCAGTACTTC

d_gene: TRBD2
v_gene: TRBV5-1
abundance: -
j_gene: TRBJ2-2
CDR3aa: CASSFLAGVGTGELFF
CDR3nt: TGCGCCAGCAGCTTTCTAGCGGGAGTCGGCACCGGGGAGCTGTTTTTT

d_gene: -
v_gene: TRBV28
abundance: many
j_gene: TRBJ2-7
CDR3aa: CASMGRGYEQYF
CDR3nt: TGTGCCAGCATGGGCAGGGGATACGAGCAGTACTTC

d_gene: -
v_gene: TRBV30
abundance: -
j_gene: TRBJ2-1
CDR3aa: CAGRHTGGYNEQFF
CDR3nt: TGTGCCGGAAGACACACCGGGGGCTACAATGAGCAGTTCTTC

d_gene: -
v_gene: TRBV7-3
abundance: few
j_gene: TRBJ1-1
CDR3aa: CASSLTRDAEAFF
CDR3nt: TGTGCCAGCAGCTTAACCAGGGACGCTGAAGCTTTCTTT

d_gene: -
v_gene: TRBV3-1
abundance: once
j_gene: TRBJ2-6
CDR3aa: CASSDFRSGANVLTF
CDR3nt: TGTGCCAGCAGCGATTTCCGCTCTGGGGCCAACGTCCTGACTTTC